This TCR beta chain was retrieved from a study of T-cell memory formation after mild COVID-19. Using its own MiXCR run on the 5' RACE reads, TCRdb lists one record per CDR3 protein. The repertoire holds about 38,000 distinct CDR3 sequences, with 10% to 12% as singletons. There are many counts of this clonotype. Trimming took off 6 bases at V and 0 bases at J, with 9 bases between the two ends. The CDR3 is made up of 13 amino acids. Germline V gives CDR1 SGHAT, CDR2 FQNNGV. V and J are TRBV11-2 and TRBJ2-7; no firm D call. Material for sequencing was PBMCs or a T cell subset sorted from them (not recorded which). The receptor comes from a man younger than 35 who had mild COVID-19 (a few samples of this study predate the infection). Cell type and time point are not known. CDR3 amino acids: CASRPSASYEQYV. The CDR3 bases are TGTGCCAGCAGGCCTTCGGCCTCCTACGAGCAGTACGTC.